A single T cell receptor beta chain is shown here with its context. Germline CDR1 LNHDA, CDR2 SQIVND (reference sequence). CDR3 length: 18 amino acids. Trimming took 7 bases from V and 2 from J; bases not matched to a gene: 14. The data derive from a study of blood T cell repertoires in COVID-19. Looking at the study overall: From T cells, B-cell-depleted T cells, or PBMCs came the material, which was cDNA or gDNA.

As processed by the authors: Estimation of nucleated cell counts relied on the amplification of reference gene primers. TCRdb's table, derived via immunoSEQ multiplex PCR, lists solely in-frame clones and lacks some. The DNA was the basis for D and trimming; V, J and clone size are from that table. The top ten clones hold approximately 11% of a sample with about 200,000 clones, 70% to 90% of them seen once. Material: peripheral blood. The chain uses TRBV19 and TRBJ2-5; 12 bases are shared with TRBD2. The TCR originated in a human donor with active or convalescent COVID-19. The donor label of this sample is uncertain. The CDR3 region has the DNA TGTGCCAGTACCAACAGACAGGGAACTAGCGGGGGGCAAGAGACCCAGTACTTC. It yields the protein CASTNRQGTSGGQETQYF.